This T cell receptor beta chain appears in the sequencing data of a study of CD8+ T cells in alopecia areata. Reverse transcribed after extraction, RNA yielded cDNA as the sequencing template. Data came from immunoSEQ multiplex PCR; TCRdb stores just in-frame clones and leaves some out. The sample yields about 270,000 clones, without any singletons. This clone was recorded a few times. Gene and germline names: mouse. The read finishes 4 residues shy of the CDR3 end, and the germline J gene is used to complete it. Trimming pared 3 bases from V and 0 bases from J, leaving 11 bases between. CDR3 length equals 14 residues. The germline gives CDR1 GKSSPN, CDR2 SITVG. Researchers sorted pooled cutaneous lymph node cells on the basis of CD4, CD8alpha, NKG2D, NKG2ACE and other markers.

J is TRBJ1-2 and V is TRBV31; the D gene is possibly TRBD1 (6 bases). This clonotype was obtained from a C3H/HeJ mouse with alopecia areata. The strain's MHC haplotype is H2-k. The sequenced sample consisted of CD4+ T cells sorted from a lymph node. The CDR3 loop is CAWRGGTSNSDYTF. CDR3 DNA, as far as it was read: TGTGCCTGGAGAGGCGGGACATCAAACTCC.